This TCR beta chain was captured by sequencing in a study of T cells in Graves' hyperthyroidism and ophthalmopathy. Germline CDR1 and CDR2: SGHTA and FQGNSA. The CDR3 loop spans 13 amino acids. About this clonotype: The junction departs from the called germline gene at one end, perhaps through a read error.

What was amplified from RNA transcripts were TCR beta CDR3 regions. With the HTBI primer set, the TCR CDR3 went through a first round of RT-PCR. Each CDR3 protein is one row after TCRdb ran MiXCR on the multiplex PCR reads. Of nearly 750,000 distinct CDR3 sequences listed, roughly a third are singletons. V is TRBV7-2 and J is TRBJ1-1; D is ambiguous. The source of this sequence is a woman aged 40 to 49 with Graves' hyperthyroidism. What was sequenced was blood. The CDR3 DNA reads as TGTGCCAGCAGTTTCCAGAGGAACACTGAAGCTTCCTTT. It is translated as CASSFQRNTEASF.